This paragraph reports one T cell receptor beta chain. This entry comes from a study of blood T cell repertoires in COVID-19. In the study overall: PBMCs, B-cell-depleted T cells, or T cells provided the cDNA or gDNA that made up the material.

CDR1 MDHEN and CDR2 SYDVKM come from the germline V gene. The CDR3 totals 16 residues. V lost 5 bases and J 4 bases, leaving 18 bases between the germline ends. The data were produced by immunoSEQ multiplex PCR, yet TCRdb's version contains in-frame clones alone and is incomplete. The sample holds under 350,000 clones, 65% to 90% seen once. The receptor's source is a woman aged 40 to 49 with acute COVID-19. This chain uses TRBV28 with TRBJ2-1; maybe TRBD2 (8 bases). The sample taken for sequencing was PBMCs or T cells enriched from blood (not recorded which). The CDR3 DNA is TGTGCCAGCAGTCCATCCGGGAGGGACAGATACAATGAGCAGTTCTTC. Protein sequence: CASSPSGRDRYNEQFF.